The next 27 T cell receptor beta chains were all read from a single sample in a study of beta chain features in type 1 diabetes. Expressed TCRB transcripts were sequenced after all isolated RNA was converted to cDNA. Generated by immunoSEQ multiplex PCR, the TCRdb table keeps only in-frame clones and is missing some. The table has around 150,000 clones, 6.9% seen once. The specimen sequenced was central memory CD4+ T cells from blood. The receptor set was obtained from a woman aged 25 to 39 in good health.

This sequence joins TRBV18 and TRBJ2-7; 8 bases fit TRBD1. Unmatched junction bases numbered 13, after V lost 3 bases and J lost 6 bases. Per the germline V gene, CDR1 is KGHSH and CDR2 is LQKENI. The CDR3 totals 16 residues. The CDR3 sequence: CASSPANAHDRGEQYF. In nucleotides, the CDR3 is TGTGCCAGCTCACCTGCTAACGCCCATGACAGGGGCGAGCAGTACTTC.

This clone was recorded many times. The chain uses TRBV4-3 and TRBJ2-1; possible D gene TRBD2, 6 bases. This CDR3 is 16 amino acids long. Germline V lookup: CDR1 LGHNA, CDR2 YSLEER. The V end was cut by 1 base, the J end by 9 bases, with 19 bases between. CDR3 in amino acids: CASSQVPTLRGGEQFF. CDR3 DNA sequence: TGCGCCAGCAGCCAAGTGCCCACCTTAAGGGGAGGTGAGCAGTTCTTC.

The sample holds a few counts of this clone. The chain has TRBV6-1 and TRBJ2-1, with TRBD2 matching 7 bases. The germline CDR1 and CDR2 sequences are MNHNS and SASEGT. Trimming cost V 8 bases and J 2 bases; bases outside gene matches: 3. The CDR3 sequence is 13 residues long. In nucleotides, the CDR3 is TGTGCCAGCGGGCGGGAGCCCTACAATGAGCAGTTCTTC. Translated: CASGREPYNEQFF.

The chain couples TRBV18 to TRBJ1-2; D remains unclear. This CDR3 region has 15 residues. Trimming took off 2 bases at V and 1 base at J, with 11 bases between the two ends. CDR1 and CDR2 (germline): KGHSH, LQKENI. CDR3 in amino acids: CASSPSEQINYGYTF. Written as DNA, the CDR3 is TGTGCCAGCTCACCATCGGAGCAGATTAACTATGGCTACACCTTC.

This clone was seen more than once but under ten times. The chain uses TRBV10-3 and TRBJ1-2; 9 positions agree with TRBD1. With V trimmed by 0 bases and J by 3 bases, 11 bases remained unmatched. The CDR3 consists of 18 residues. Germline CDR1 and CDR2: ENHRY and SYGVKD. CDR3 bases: TGTGCCATCAGTGAGTCCCGGACAGGGGCATCCAACGACTATGGCTACACCTTC. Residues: CAISESRTGASNDYGYTF.

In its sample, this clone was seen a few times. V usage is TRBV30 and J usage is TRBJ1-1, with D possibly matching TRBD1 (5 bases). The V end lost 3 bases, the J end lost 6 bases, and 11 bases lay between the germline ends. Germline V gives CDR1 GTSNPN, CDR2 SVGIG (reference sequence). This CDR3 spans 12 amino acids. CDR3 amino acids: CAWRTGVSEAFF. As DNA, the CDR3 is TGTGCCTGGAGAACGGGGGTCTCTGAAGCTTTCTTT.

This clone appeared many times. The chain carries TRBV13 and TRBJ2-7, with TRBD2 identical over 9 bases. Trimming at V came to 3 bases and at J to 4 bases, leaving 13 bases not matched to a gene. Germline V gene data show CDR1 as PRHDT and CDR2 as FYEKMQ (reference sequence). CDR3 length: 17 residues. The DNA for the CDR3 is TGTGCCAGCAGCTTGTTTAGCGGGAGAGAAGGGGCTTACGAGCAGTACTTC. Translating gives CASSLFSGREGAYEQYF.

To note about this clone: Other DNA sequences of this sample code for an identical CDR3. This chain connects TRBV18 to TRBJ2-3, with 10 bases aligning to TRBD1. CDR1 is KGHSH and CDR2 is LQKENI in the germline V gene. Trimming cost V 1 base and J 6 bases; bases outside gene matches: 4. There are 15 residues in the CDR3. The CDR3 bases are TGTGCCAGCTCACCACTAGGACAGGGGGAGGATACGCAGTATTTT. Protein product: CASSPLGQGEDTQYF.

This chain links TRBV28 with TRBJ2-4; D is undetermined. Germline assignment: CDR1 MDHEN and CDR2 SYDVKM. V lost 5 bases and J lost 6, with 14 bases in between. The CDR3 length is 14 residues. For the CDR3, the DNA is TGTGCCAGCAGTCTCCACGACGCAGGAAACATTCAGTACTTC. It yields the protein CASSLHDAGNIQYF.

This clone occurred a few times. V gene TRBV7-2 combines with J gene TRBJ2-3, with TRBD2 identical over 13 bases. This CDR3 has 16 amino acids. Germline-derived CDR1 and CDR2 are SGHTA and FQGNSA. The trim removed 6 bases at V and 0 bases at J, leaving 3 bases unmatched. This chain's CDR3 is CASRTSGRTSTDTQYF. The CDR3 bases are TGTGCCAGCAGGACTAGCGGGAGGACCAGCACAGATACGCAGTATTTT.

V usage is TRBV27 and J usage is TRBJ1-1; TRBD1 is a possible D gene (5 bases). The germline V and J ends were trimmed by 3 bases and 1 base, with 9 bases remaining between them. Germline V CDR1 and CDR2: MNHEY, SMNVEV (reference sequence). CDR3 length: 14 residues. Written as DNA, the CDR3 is TGTGCCAGCAGTTTCTATGACAGGAACACTGAAGCTTTCTTT. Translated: CASSFYDRNTEAFF.

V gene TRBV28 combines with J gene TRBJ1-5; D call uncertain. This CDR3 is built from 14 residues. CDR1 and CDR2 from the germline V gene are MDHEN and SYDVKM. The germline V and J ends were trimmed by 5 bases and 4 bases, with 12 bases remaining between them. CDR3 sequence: CASSPWEGNQPQHF. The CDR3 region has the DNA TGTGCCAGCAGTCCGTGGGAGGGTAATCAGCCCCAGCATTTT.

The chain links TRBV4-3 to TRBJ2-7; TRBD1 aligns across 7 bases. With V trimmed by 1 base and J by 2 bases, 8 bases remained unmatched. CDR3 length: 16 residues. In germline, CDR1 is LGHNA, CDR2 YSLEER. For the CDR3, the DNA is TGCGCCAGCAGCCAAGCCCCAGGGACAGTCACCTACGAGCAGTACTTC. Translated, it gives CASSQAPGTVTYEQYF.

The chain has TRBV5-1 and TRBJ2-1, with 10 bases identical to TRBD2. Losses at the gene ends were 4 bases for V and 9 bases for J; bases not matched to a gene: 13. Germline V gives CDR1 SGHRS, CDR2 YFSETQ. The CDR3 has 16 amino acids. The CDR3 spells CASSPAAGGPTFEQFF. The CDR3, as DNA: TGCGCCAGCAGCCCTGCAGCGGGAGGGCCTACCTTTGAGCAGTTCTTC.

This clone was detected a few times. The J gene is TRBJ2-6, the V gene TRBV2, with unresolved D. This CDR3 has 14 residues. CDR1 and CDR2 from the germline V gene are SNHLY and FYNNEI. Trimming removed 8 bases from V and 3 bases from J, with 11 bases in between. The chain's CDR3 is CASVAIFGANVLTF. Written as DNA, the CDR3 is TGTGCCAGCGTAGCAATATTTGGGGCCAACGTCCTGACTTTC.

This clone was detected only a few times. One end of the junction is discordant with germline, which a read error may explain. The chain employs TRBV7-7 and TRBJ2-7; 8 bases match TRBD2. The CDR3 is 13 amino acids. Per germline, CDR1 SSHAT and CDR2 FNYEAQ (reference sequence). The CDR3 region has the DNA TGTGCTAGCAGCTTAAGGGCGGGAGGCGAGCAGTACTTC. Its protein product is CASSLRAGGEQYF.

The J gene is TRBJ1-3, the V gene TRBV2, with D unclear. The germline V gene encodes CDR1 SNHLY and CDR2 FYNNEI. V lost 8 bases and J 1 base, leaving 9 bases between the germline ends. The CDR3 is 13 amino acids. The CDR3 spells CASRVGSGNTIYF. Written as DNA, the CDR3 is TGTGCCAGCCGGGTTGGGTCTGGAAACACCATATATTTT. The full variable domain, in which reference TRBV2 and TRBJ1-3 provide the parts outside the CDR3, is EPEVTQTPSHQVTQMGQEVILRCVPISNHLYFYWYRQILGQKVEFLVSFYNNEISEKSEIFDDQFSVERPDGSNFTLKIRSTKLEDSAMYFCASRVGSGNTIYFGEGSWLTVV.

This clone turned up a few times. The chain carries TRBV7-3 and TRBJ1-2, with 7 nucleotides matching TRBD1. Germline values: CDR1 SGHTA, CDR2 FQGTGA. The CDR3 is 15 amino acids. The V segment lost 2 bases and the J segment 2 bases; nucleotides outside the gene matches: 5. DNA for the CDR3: TGTGCCAGCAGCTTAGTAGGGGGCCTCAACTATGGCTACACCTTC. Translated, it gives CASSLVGGLNYGYTF.

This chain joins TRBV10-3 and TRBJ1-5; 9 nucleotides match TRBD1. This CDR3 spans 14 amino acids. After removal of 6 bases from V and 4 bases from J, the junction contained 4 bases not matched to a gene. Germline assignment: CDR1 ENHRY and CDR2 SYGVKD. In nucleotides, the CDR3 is TGTGCCATCAGCTCGGACAGGGGTAATCAGCCCCAGCATTTT. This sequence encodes CAISSDRGNQPQHF.

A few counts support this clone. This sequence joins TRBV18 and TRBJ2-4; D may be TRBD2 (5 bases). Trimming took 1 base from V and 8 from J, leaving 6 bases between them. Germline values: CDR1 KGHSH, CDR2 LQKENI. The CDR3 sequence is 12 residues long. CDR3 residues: CASSPQGDIQYF. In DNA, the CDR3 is TGTGCCAGCTCACCACAGGGAGACATTCAGTACTTC.

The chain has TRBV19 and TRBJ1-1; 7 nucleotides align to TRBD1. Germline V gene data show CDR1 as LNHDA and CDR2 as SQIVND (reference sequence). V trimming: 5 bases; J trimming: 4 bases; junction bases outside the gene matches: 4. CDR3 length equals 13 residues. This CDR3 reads CASSYDRVTEAFF. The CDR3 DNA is TGTGCCAGTAGTTATGACAGGGTCACTGAAGCTTTCTTT.

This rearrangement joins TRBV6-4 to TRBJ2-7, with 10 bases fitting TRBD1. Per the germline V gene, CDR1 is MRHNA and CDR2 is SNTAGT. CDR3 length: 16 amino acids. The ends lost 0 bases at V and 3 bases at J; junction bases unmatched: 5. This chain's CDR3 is CASSDSGQGFFYEQYF. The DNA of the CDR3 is TGTGCCAGCAGTGACTCGGGACAGGGGTTTTTCTACGAGCAGTACTTC.

The chain's CDR3 is CASSPGGTRYNEQFF. Written as DNA, the CDR3 is TGTGCCAGCAGTCCAGGGGGGACTCGTTACAATGAGCAGTTCTTC. The J gene is TRBJ2-1, the V gene TRBV2; tentative D call: TRBD1 (7 bases). The germline V gene has CDR1 SNHLY and CDR2 FYNNEI. The CDR3 consists of 15 residues. Trimming took off 5 bases at V and 4 bases at J, with 15 bases between the two ends.

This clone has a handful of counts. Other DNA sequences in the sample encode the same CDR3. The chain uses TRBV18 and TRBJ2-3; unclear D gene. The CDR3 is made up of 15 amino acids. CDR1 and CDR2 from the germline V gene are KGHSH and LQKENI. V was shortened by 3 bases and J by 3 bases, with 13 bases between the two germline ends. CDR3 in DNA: TGTGCCAGCTCACCCGTGGGCCCGAAAACAGATACGCAGTATTTT. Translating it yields CASSPVGPKTDTQYF.

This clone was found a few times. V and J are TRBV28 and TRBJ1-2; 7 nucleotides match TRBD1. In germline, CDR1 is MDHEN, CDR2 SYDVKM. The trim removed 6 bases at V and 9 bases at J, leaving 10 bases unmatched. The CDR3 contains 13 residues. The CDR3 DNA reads TGTGCCAGCAGACCTACACAGGGGCCTCGCTACACCTTC. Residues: CASRPTQGPRYTF.

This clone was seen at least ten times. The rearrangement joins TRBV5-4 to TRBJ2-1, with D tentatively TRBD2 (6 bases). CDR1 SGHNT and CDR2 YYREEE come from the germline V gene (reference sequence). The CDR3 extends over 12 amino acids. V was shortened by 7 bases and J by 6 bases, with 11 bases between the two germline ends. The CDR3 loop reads CASGGTSNEQFF. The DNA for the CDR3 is TGTGCCAGCGGAGGGACTTCCAATGAGCAGTTCTTC.

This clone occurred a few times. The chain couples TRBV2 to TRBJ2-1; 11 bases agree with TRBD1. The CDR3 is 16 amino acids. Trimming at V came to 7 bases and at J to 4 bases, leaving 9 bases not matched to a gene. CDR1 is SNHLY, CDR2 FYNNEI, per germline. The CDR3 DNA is TGTGCCAGCATGGGACAGGGGGGCACCCTGTACAATGAGCAGTTCTTC. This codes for CASMGQGGTLYNEQFF.